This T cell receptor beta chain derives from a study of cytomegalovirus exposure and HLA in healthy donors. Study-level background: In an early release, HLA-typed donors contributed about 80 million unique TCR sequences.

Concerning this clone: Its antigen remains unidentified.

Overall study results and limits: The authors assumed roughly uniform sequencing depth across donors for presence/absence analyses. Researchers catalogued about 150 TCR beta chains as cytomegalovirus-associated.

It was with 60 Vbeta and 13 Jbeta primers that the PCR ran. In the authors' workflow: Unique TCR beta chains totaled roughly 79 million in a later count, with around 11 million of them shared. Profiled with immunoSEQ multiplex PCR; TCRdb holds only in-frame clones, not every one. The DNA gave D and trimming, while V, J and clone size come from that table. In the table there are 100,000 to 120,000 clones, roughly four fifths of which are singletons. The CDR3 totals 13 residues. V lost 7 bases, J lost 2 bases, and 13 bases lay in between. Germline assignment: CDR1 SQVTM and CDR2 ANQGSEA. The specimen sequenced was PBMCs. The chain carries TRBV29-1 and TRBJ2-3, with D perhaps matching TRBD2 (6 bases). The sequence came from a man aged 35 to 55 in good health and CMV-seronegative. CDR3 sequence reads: CSAHAGNTDTQYF. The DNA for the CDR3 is TGCAGCGCGCATGCGGGGAACACAGATACGCAGTATTTT.